Described below is a single TCR beta chain sequence and its context. These data originate in a study of blood T cell repertoires in COVID-19. Turning to the study itself: COVID-19 samples, acute and convalescent, were from the United States, Italy and Spain. The analysed material was cDNA or gDNA that came from T cells, B-cell-depleted T cells, or PBMCs.

The germline V gene encodes CDR1 SGHRS and CDR2 YFSETQ. Trimming stripped 0 bases from V and 2 bases from J, with 12 bases between. This CDR3 has 16 amino acids. In the authors' methods: Reference gene primer amplification yielded estimated nucleated cell counts. The assay was immunoSEQ multiplex PCR, and TCRdb's table has in-frame clones only and misses some. Clonal size and the V and J genes are those of that table, whereas D and trimming came from the DNA. The table lists approximately 49,000 clones, around 82% of them singletons. This receptor was obtained from a woman aged 55-69 years with acute or convalescent COVID-19. The V call is TRBV5-1, the J call TRBJ2-1; D gene ambiguous. Sequencing was done on a sample of peripheral blood. The CDR3 protein is CASSLGFGGAYNEQFF. Written as DNA, the CDR3 is TGCGCCAGCAGCTTGGGATTCGGCGGTGCCTACAATGAGCAGTTCTTC.